The clone carrying this TCR beta chain appeared many times. The antigen remains unidentified. The data are from a study of Graves' ophthalmopathy and Graves' hyperthyroidism. Whole-study results and caveats: Its predictions of ophthalmopathy progression gave the model 55% to 71% sensitivity and roughly 72% specificity. Clonotypes were expanded in thyroid at above 0.001 frequency, and most also appeared in blood.

TCR beta CDR3 regions were amplified from RNA transcripts. HTBI-primed first-round RT-PCR preceded second-round multiplex PCR. TCRdb redid the calling of the multiplex PCR reads with MiXCR, one entry per CDR3 protein. The profile shows approximately 380,000 distinct CDR3 sequences, 21% of them singletons. In this cohort, patients with other autoimmune diseases, uncontrolled infections, pregnancy or lactation were excluded. This receptor was obtained from a woman in her late teens or twenties with stable Graves' hyperthyroidism. Sequencing used peripheral blood.

This CDR3 reads CSVTTSGIDTGELFF. For the CDR3, the DNA is TGCAGCGTGACTACTAGCGGGATCGACACCGGGGAGCTGTTTTTT. This chain uses TRBV29-1 with TRBJ2-2; the match to TRBD2 covers 10 bases. CDR3 length equals 15 residues. Germline-derived CDR1 and CDR2 are SQVTM and ANQGSEA. The J segment lost 3 bases and the V segment lost 6 bases, leaving 7 bases of the junction unmatched.